Listed here is a single T cell receptor (beta chain). The data belong to a study of CD8 T cells in Susac syndrome. CDR3 size: 15 residues. CDR1 and CDR2 (germline): LGHNA, YNFKEQ. The V segment lost 4 bases and the J segment 5 bases; nucleotides outside the gene matches: 3. Sequencing targeted TCR beta in T cells from blood (CD8+ and CD4+). The multiple sclerosis controls were treatment-naive patients with relapsing-remitting disease that was stable or active. Negative isolation was applied to CD8+ and CD4+ T cells, and FACS enrichment was applied to TEMRA cells. Reverse transcription of 0.5 to 1 ug RNA was performed with random hexamers. immunoSEQ multiplex PCR amplified TCR beta CDR3 across 54 Vbeta, 13 Jbeta. TCRdb passed the immunoSEQ multiplex PCR reads through MiXCR, listing each CDR3 protein once. The data contain approximately 200,000 distinct CDR3 sequences, just under 95% of them singletons.

The chain carries TRBV4-2 and TRBJ2-3; TRBD2 agrees at 13 bases. This TCR was sampled from a human donor with multiple sclerosis. The sequenced material came from CD4+ T cells from PBMCs. CDR3 loop: CASSLTSGGQDTQYF. CDR3 nucleotide sequence: TGTGCCAGCAGCCTGACTAGCGGGGGGCAAGATACGCAGTATTTT.